What follows are 19 T cell receptor beta chains derived from one specimen sequenced in a study of cytomegalovirus exposure and HLA in healthy donors (dated by TCRdb to 2015 to 2018). Library prep was done by the immunoSEQ multiplex PCR assay. A mixture of 60 forward primers for TCR Vbeta segments and 13 reverse primers for TCR Jbeta segments was used in the multiplex PCR. Not all clones reach the TCRdb copy of this immuneACCESS table, which keeps in-frame sequences only. Checked studies attribute under half of the gap to unresolved V genes and leave the rest unexplained. The sample table holds tens of thousands of clones, of which 65% to 80% were seen once. The ten largest make up around 5% of the sample. Sample: PBMCs. These receptors all come from a woman aged 25 to 45 in good health and CMV-seronegative.

This clone was seen a handful of times. V usage is TRBV6-5 and J usage is TRBJ2-5, with D possibly matching TRBD1 (5 bases). The V end lost 5 bases, the J end lost 6 bases, and 13 bases lay between the germline ends. The germline V gene has CDR1 MNHEY and CDR2 SVGAGI. CDR3 length: 13 amino acids. The CDR3 nucleotides are TGTGCCAGCAGTGAACCGAACAGGAAGACCCAGTACTTC. Translated: CASSEPNRKTQYF.

This clone was observed once. The J gene is TRBJ2-2, the V gene TRBV4-2; a weak D match, TRBD2 (6 bases). Trimming left V 4 bases short and J 3 bases short, with 12 bases between. CDR3 length: 15 residues. Germline V lookup: CDR1 LGHNA, CDR2 YNFKEQ. CDR3 sequence reads: CASSLEGRDTGELFF. Here the CDR3 DNA reads TGTGCCAGCAGCCTGGAGGGGCGGGACACCGGGGAGCTGTTTTTT.

The chain combines TRBV7-2 with TRBJ1-5; 7 nucleotides match TRBD1. Trimming at V came to 5 bases and at J to 5 bases, leaving 6 bases not matched to a gene. The CDR3 length is 14 residues. The germline V gene encodes CDR1 SGHTA and CDR2 FQGNSA. For the CDR3, the DNA is TGTGCCAGCAGCCCCTCGGGACAGTATCAGCCCCAGCATTTT. It codes for CASSPSGQYQPQHF. The entire variable domain, with the rest obtained from reference TRBV7-2 and TRBJ1-5, is as follows: GAGVSQSPSNKVTEKGKDVELRCDPISGHTALYWYRQSLGQGLEFLIYFQGNSAPDKSGLPSDRFSAERTGGSVSTLTIQRTQQEDSAVYLCASSPSGQYQPQHFGDGTRLSIL.

On this clone: Other DNA sequences within the sample encode an identical CDR3. CDR3 amino acids: CASSQQETQYF. The CDR3 bases are TGCGCCAGCAGCCAACAAGAGACCCAGTACTTC. V gene TRBV5-1 combines with J gene TRBJ2-5; unclear D gene. Trimming took 4 bases from V and 2 from J, leaving 3 bases between them. From germline, CDR1 is SGHRS and CDR2 YFSETQ. The CDR3 runs to 11 residues.

The gene calls are TRBV7-2 and TRBJ2-7, with 7 bases that match TRBD2. This CDR3 contains 13 residues. Germline V gene sequence: CDR1 SGHTA, CDR2 FQGNSA. V trimming: 6 bases; J trimming: 3 bases; junction bases outside the gene matches: 5. Written as DNA, the CDR3 is TGTGCCAGCAGTCGGGACTACCGCTACGAGCAGTACGTC. It codes for CASSRDYRYEQYV.

This sequence joins TRBV7-2 and TRBJ2-5; D is ambiguous. The J call may not be correct, given that the DNA end is closer to TRBJ2-7. The CDR3 loop spans 12 amino acids. Per germline, CDR1 SGHTA and CDR2 FQGNSA. CDR3 residues: CASSLNGYEQYF. The DNA for the CDR3 is TGTGCCAGCAGCTTAAACGGGTACGAGCAGTACTTC.

The chain recombines TRBV27 with TRBJ2-1; D not certain. The CDR3 consists of 15 residues. CDR1 and CDR2 from the germline V gene are MNHEY and SMNVEV (reference sequence). V was trimmed by 6 bases and J by 3 bases, leaving 15 bases between them. CDR3 nucleotide sequence: TGTGCCAGCAGGCAAGCTCTTATTTACTACAATGAGCAGTTCTTC. Its protein product is CASRQALIYYNEQFF.

The CDR3 DNA is TGTGCCAGCAGCTTAGTAGCGGGCGACGAGCAGTACGTC. It specifies CASSLVAGDEQYV. The chain carries TRBV7-8 and TRBJ2-7, with 7 nucleotides matching TRBD2. The CDR3 contains 13 residues. V shed 1 base and J 5 bases; nucleotides not matched to a gene: 2. CDR1 is SGHVS, CDR2 FQNEAQ, per germline.

The chain couples TRBV7-2 to TRBJ2-7, with 10 positions matching TRBD2. CDR3 length: 14 amino acids. Germline loops: CDR1 SGHTA, CDR2 FQGNSA. The ends lost 3 bases at V and 2 bases at J; junction bases unmatched: 1. The CDR3 nucleotides read TGTGCCAGCAGCTTTACTAGCGGGGCCTACGAGCAGTACGTC. It encodes CASSFTSGAYEQYV.

This rearrangement joins TRBV5-1 to TRBJ2-3, with 7 bases fitting TRBD2. Germline-derived CDR1 and CDR2 are SGHRS and YFSETQ. The CDR3 loop spans 15 amino acids. With V trimmed by 0 bases and J by 3 bases, 4 bases remained unmatched. The CDR3 DNA sequence: TGCGCCAGCAGCTTGGAGGGGAGGGAGACAGATACGCAGTATTTT. This translates into CASSLEGRETDTQYF.

The chain has TRBV14 and TRBJ2-1, with 14 bases aligning to TRBD2. The CDR3 spans 15 residues. Germline trimming cut 4 bases from V and 6 bases from J; bases unmatched to any gene: 2. Germline CDR1 and CDR2: SGHDN and FVKESK. CDR3 loop: CASSRTSGGTNEQFF. In DNA, the CDR3 is TGTGCCAGCAGCCGGACTAGCGGGGGGACCAATGAGCAGTTCTTC.

As for this clone: An end of the junction differs from the germline gene, which may be a read error. This chain connects TRBV7-2 to TRBJ2-5, with no clear D. This CDR3 has 13 amino acids. Germline CDR1 SGHTA, CDR2 FQGNSA. The CDR3 DNA sequence: TGTGCCAGCAGCTTAGCGACGAGTTGGCGGTACCACTTC. Translation: CASSLATSWRYHF.

This chain links TRBV9 with TRBJ2-5, with 14 bases that match TRBD2. The CDR3 runs 17 residues. The V segment lost 3 bases and the J segment 2 bases; nucleotides outside the gene matches: 6. Germline CDR1 is SGDLS and CDR2 is YYNGEE. In DNA form, the CDR3 reads TGTGCCAGCAGCGCCGGGACTAGCGGGAGTAGACAAGAGACCCAGTACTTC. It yields the protein CASSAGTSGSRQETQYF.

This clone was recorded a few times. The chain links TRBV10-1 to TRBJ2-3, with a weak D call TRBD1 (8 bases). The germline gives CDR1 WNHNN, CDR2 SYGVQD (reference sequence). The V gene lost 6 bases and the J gene lost 2 bases, with 21 bases spanning the gap. The CDR3 consists of 17 residues. CDR3 DNA sequence: TGCGCCAGCAGCGGAGCGACAGGGGCGGGAGTCACAGATACGCAGTATTTT. This gives the protein CASSGATGAGVTDTQYF.

The V gene is TRBV21-1, the J gene TRBJ2-1; the table calls TRBD1, which could not be checked here. TRBV21-1 is a listed pseudogene. The CDR3 is 19 amino acids. The CDR3 sequence: CASSKKRRTGLPGYNEQFF. CDR3 nucleotide sequence: TGTGCCAGCAGCAAAAAAAGGCGGACAGGCCTGCCAGGTTACAATGAGCAGTTCTTC.

This chain connects TRBV6-6 to TRBJ2-7; 13 bases are shared with TRBD2. CDR3 length: 16 amino acids. V lost 6 bases and J lost 2; bases outside the gene matches: 7. Germline V gene data show CDR1 as MNHNY and CDR2 as SVGAGI (reference sequence). In DNA form, the CDR3 reads TGTGCCAGCAGCCCCGGGACTAGCGGGACCACCTACGAGCAGTACTTC. Protein: CASSPGTSGTTYEQYF.

V usage is TRBV4-1 and J usage is TRBJ2-5, with TRBD2 identical over 13 bases. The junction had 12 bases not matched to a gene; V was cut back by 1 base and J by 4 bases. The CDR3 covers 19 residues. Germline V lookup: CDR1 MGHRA, CDR2 YSYEKL. The CDR3, as DNA: TGCGCCAGCAGCCAAGGCACTAGCGGGAGGGTCCGATACGGAGAGACCCAGTACTTC. This codes for CASSQGTSGRVRYGETQYF.

V is TRBV4-3 and J is TRBJ1-1; tentative D call: TRBD1 (6 bases). The CDR3 covers 17 residues. V was pared by 0 bases and J by 1 base, with 15 bases between. CDR1 is LGHNA, CDR2 YSLEER, per germline. Here the CDR3 reads CASSQDAVGGQNTEAFF. The CDR3 DNA is TGCGCCAGCAGCCAAGATGCTGTAGGGGGTCAGAACACTGAAGCTTTCTTT.

The chain couples TRBV5-1 to TRBJ1-6; TRBD1 matches 8 bases. CDR3 length: 14 amino acids. Trimming removed 4 bases from V and 7 bases from J; junction bases left unmatched: 4. Germline V gene data show CDR1 as SGHRS and CDR2 as YFSETQ. CDR3 bases: TGCGCCAGCAGCGCGGGACAGGACAATTCACCCCTCCACTTT. Its protein is CASSAGQDNSPLHF.